This T cell receptor beta chain was profiled in a study of tumor-infiltrating lymphocytes in primary liver carcinoma. Study-level information: Both sexes were represented among patients, who were 30 to 69 years old. About 3.65 to 7.13 million productive TCRbeta reads were obtained from the samples, with similar numbers across tissue types.

The V gene end was trimmed by 1 base and the J gene end by 15 bases; junction bases not matched to a gene: 5. The CDR3 consists of 13 residues. The authors took blood RNA from unsorted whole blood and also extracted germline DNA. The researchers produced TCR beta cDNA from around 500 ng total RNA with a constant-region primer. Each TCR beta library was derived from three nested multiplex PCR rounds that employed slightly modified ARM-PCR. TRBV1-TRBV30 forward primers paired with a C-beta reverse primer drove the first two PCR rounds, approximately 11 cycles each. MiXCR was run by TCRdb on the multiplex PCR reads, yielding one entry per CDR3 protein. The data show under 200,000 distinct CDR3 sequences, with about 61% seen just once and approximately 6.5% held by the top ten.

The chain combines TRBV12-3 or TRBV12-4 with TRBJ2-1; 11 nucleotides match TRBD1. This receptor was identified in a woman aged 55-69 years with primary liver carcinoma and hepatitis B virus infection. The material sequenced was peripheral blood. The CDR3 reads CASSLVQDRGLFF. The CDR3 region has the DNA TGTGCCAGCAGTTTAGTCCAGGACAGGGGGCTGTTCTTC.